One sample yielded the 25 T cell receptor beta chains listed below, sequenced in a study of neurological immune-mediated disorders. TCRdb re-called the 5' RACE reads with MiXCR, one entry per CDR3 protein. The data hold around 26,000 distinct CDR3 sequences, with just over 6.5% observed a single time. Sequencing was done on a sample of PBMCs. These receptors were obtained from a woman in her forties or fifties in good health.

This clonotype was detected many times. This rearrangement joins TRBV18 to TRBJ2-5, with D hard to call. Germline lookup yields CDR1 KGHSH and CDR2 LQKENI. Trimming pared 2 bases from V and 1 base from J, leaving 5 bases between. The CDR3 runs 13 residues. CDR3 DNA: TGTGCCAGCTCACCATTAACCCAAGAGACCCAGTACTTC. Its protein product is CASSPLTQETQYF.

In this sample, this clonotype turned up a few times. The CDR3 region has the DNA TGCAGTGCTAGACTGGCCGTCACTGAAGCTTTCTTT. This gives the protein CSARLAVTEAFF. The rearrangement joins TRBV20-1 to TRBJ1-1, with no clear D. The CDR3 is 12 amino acids. Germline CDR1 and CDR2: DFQATT and SNEGSKA (reference sequence). Trimming cost V 2 bases and J 4 bases, with 8 bases left between them.

There are many counts of this clonotype. The chain uses TRBV5-1 and TRBJ2-5, with D unresolved. Looked up from germline, CDR1 is SGHRS and CDR2 is YFSETQ. The ends were cut back, 0 bases at V and 5 bases at J, with 14 bases in the middle. The CDR3 runs to 15 residues. The CDR3 reads CASSLELDPGETQYF. CDR3 DNA: TGCGCCAGCAGCTTGGAGCTAGACCCCGGGGAGACCCAGTACTTC.

The table lists this clonotype with many counts. The chain links TRBV9 to TRBJ1-1; maybe TRBD1 (5 bases). V was trimmed by 5 bases and J by 1 base, leaving 12 bases between them. This CDR3 region has 14 residues. Germline CDR1 reads SGDLS; CDR2 reads YYNGEE. As DNA, the CDR3 is TGTGCCAGCAGTCAGGCGGGGGAGAACACTGAAGCTTTCTTT. This translates into CASSQAGENTEAFF. The full variable domain, in which reference TRBV9 and TRBJ1-1 provide the parts outside the CDR3, is DSGVTQTPKHLITATGQRVTLRCSPRSGDLSVYWYQQSLDQGLQFLIQYYNGEERAKGNILERFSAQQFPDLHSELNLSSLELGDSALYFCASSQAGENTEAFFGQGTRLTVV.

By share, this clonotype counts as medium-sized. This sequence joins TRBV5-1 and TRBJ1-1, with D possibly TRBD1 on 6 matching bases. With 4 bases removed from V and 1 base from J, the gap between germline ends came to 11 bases. The CDR3 runs 14 residues. Germline assignment: CDR1 SGHRS and CDR2 YFSETQ. The CDR3 spells CASSPGTQNTEAFF. Written as DNA, the CDR3 is TGCGCCAGCAGCCCCGGGACACAGAACACTGAAGCTTTCTTT.

This clonotype showed up many times. The chain uses TRBV12-3 or TRBV12-4 and TRBJ1-1; D unresolved. This CDR3 contains 13 residues. The V end was cut by 6 bases, the J end by 1 base, with 9 bases between. The CDR3 DNA is TGTGCCAGCAGCCTAAAGGCGAACACTGAAGCTTTCTTT. Translated, it gives CASSLKANTEAFF.

This clonotype was found many times. V is TRBV7-3 and J is TRBJ2-1, with 11 bases lining up with TRBD2. Germline V gene data show CDR1 as SGHTA and CDR2 as FQGTGA. With 2 bases clipped from V and 4 bases from J, the junction kept 1 base outside the gene matches. The length of the CDR3 is 15 residues. CDR3 protein: CASSLVAGGYNEQFF. The CDR3 bases are TGTGCCAGCAGCTTAGTAGCGGGGGGGTACAATGAGCAGTTCTTC.

This clonotype was observed many times. This sequence joins TRBV7-2 and TRBJ1-6; perhaps TRBD1 as D (5 bases). The CDR3 loop spans 16 amino acids. Trimming cost V 6 bases and J 0 bases, with 12 bases left between them. Germline-derived CDR1 and CDR2 are SGHTA and FQGNSA. The chain's CDR3 is CASRADSSSYNSPLHF. CDR3 sequence (DNA): TGTGCCAGCAGAGCAGACAGCAGCTCCTATAATTCACCCCTCCACTTT.

This clonotype was counted many times. The chain uses TRBV20-1 and TRBJ1-2; maybe TRBD1 (5 bases). The CDR3 is 14 residues long. CDR1 is DFQATT, CDR2 SNEGSKA, per germline (reference sequence). The ends were cut back, 7 bases at V and 5 bases at J, with 20 bases in the middle. The chain's CDR3 is CSGRTGQGTYGYTF. The CDR3 DNA follows: TGCAGTGGAAGAACGGGCCAAGGGACGTATGGCTACACCTTC.

At least ten counts were recorded for this clonotype. One base away lies a much larger clone, so this may be a sequencing read error. The chain carries TRBV4-1 and TRBJ2-4; 7 positions agree with TRBD2. The junction had 7 bases not matched to a gene; V was cut back by 4 bases and J by 4 bases. CDR1 and CDR2 (germline): MGHRA, YSYEKL. The CDR3 spans 15 residues. In DNA form, the CDR3 reads TGCGCCAGCAGCCTCCTGGGGGGGGTGAAAAACATTCAGTACTTC. It codes for CASSLLGGVKNIQYF.

This clonotype was found many times. The V call is TRBV4-3, the J call TRBJ1-5; no reliable D call. Per germline, CDR1 LGHNA and CDR2 YSLEER. The CDR3 length is 16 residues. V was trimmed by 0 bases and J by 2 bases, leaving 11 bases between them. This chain's CDR3 is CASSQDGPGGNQPQHF. The CDR3 DNA reads TGCGCCAGCAGCCAAGATGGACCCGGGGGCAATCAGCCCCAGCATTTT.

The sample holds many counts of this clonotype. This chain connects TRBV11-2 to TRBJ1-1; D not resolved. This CDR3 comprises 11 residues. Trimming removed 5 bases from V and 9 bases from J, with 10 bases in between. Germline V lookup: CDR1 SGHAT, CDR2 FQNNGV. CDR3 sequence (DNA): TGTGCCAGCAGCCAATACCACCAAGCTTTCTTT. Protein product: CASSQYHQAFF.

The table lists this clonotype with many counts. The chain has TRBV28 and TRBJ1-2; 9 nucleotides agree with TRBD1. The germline V gene encodes CDR1 MDHEN and CDR2 SYDVKM. J was trimmed by 5 bases and V by 6 bases; bases with no gene match: 10. The CDR3 is 15 residues long. DNA for the CDR3: TGTGCCAGCAGAAGCCCACAGGGGGCTGGGTATGGCTACACCTTC. Translated: CASRSPQGAGYGYTF.

This clonotype came up many times. V is TRBV9 and J is TRBJ2-7; D uncertain. The CDR3 loop spans 15 amino acids. Trimming cost V 4 bases and J 6 bases, with 20 bases left between them. Germline values: CDR1 SGDLS, CDR2 YYNGEE. The DNA of the CDR3 is TGTGCCAGCAGCAAAGACGTAGTAAATTTGGGCGAGCAGTACTTC. Protein sequence: CASSKDVVNLGEQYF.

This clonotype was counted many times. The chain has TRBV6-4 and TRBJ2-3, with D possibly matching TRBD1 (6 bases). The CDR3 has 14 residues. CDR1 and CDR2 from the germline V gene are MRHNA and SNTAGT. With 6 bases removed from V and 0 bases from J, the gap between germline ends came to 10 bases. CDR3 in amino acids: CASSYRESTDTQYF. The CDR3, as DNA: TGTGCCAGCAGCTACAGGGAGAGCACAGATACGCAGTATTTT.

The sample holds many counts of this clonotype. The chain uses TRBV9 and TRBJ2-2, with 9 nucleotides matching TRBD2. Looked up from germline, CDR1 is SGDLS and CDR2 is YYNGEE. There are 16 residues in the CDR3. Germline trimming cut 2 bases from V and 1 base from J; bases unmatched to any gene: 3. The CDR3 here is CASSVPSGVNTGELFF. The CDR3, as DNA: TGTGCCAGCAGCGTCCCTAGCGGGGTGAACACCGGGGAGCTGTTTTTT.

This clonotype has at least ten counts. The genes are TRBV19 and TRBJ1-1, with 7 bases identical to TRBD1. CDR3 length: 16 amino acids. Germline V gene data show CDR1 as LNHDA and CDR2 as SQIVND (reference sequence). The V segment lost 4 bases and the J segment 4 bases; nucleotides outside the gene matches: 12. For the CDR3, the DNA is TGTGCCAGTAGTAAGGGCGACAGGGTAAAGATCACTGAAGCTTTCTTT. It specifies CASSKGDRVKITEAFF.

This clonotype was counted at least ten times. The rearrangement uses TRBV4-1 and TRBJ1-2, with D possibly being TRBD1 (5 bases). The CDR3 consists of 14 residues. CDR1 MGHRA and CDR2 YSYEKL come from the germline V gene. V dropped 5 bases and J dropped 8 bases, with 18 bases sitting between them. Written as DNA, the CDR3 is TGCGCCAGCAGCTCGCCTGGGAGGGGTCGAGGCTACACCTTC. Protein sequence: CASSSPGRGRGYTF.

This clonotype occurred many times. The chain employs TRBV5-1 and TRBJ2-2; possibly TRBD1 for D (5 bases). The CDR3 extends over 14 amino acids. Germline V gene lookup returns CDR1 SGHRS and CDR2 YFSETQ. The germline V and J ends were trimmed by 4 bases and 0 bases, with 7 bases remaining between them. The DNA of the CDR3 is TGCGCCAGCAGCACGGACACGAACACCGGGGAGCTGTTTTTT. Its translation: CASSTDTNTGELFF.

In its sample, this clonotype was seen many times. This CDR3 is CSARDAMASQGTNYGYTF. As DNA, the CDR3 is TGCAGTGCTAGAGACGCCATGGCATCCCAGGGGACTAACTATGGCTACACCTTC. V and J are TRBV20-1 and TRBJ1-2, with a weak D call TRBD1 (6 bases). CDR3 length: 18 amino acids. The V and J ends lost 0 bases and 0 bases respectively, with 20 bases between them. Germline loops: CDR1 DFQATT, CDR2 SNEGSKA (reference sequence).

Ten or more counts support this clonotype. V and J are TRBV5-1 and TRBJ2-7; D is perhaps TRBD1 (5 bases). The CDR3 loop spans 15 amino acids. Trimming removed 2 bases from V and 1 base from J, with 13 bases in between. Germline V gene lookup returns CDR1 SGHRS and CDR2 YFSETQ. The CDR3 nucleotides are TGCGCCAGCAGCTTTACCTACGACAGATCCTACGAGCAGTACTTC. Translated: CASSFTYDRSYEQYF.

This clonotype was picked up many times. This chain uses TRBV20-1 with TRBJ2-1, with TRBD2 identical over 11 bases. The CDR3 has 16 residues. CDR1 is DFQATT and CDR2 is SNEGSKA in the germline V gene (reference sequence). With V trimmed by 6 bases and J by 9 bases, 16 bases remained unmatched. CDR3 DNA: TGCAGTGCGGAGGGGAGCCTAGCGGGAGGTGGTGGTGAGCAGTTCTTC. Translating gives CSAEGSLAGGGGEQFF.

This clonotype was detected ten times or more. V is TRBV7-8 and J is TRBJ2-3, with D unresolved. V lost 1 base and J lost 0, with 5 bases in between. CDR1 is SGHVS, CDR2 FQNEAQ, per germline. The CDR3 consists of 14 residues. This CDR3 reads CASSLEQSTDTQYF. The CDR3 DNA reads as TGTGCCAGCAGCTTAGAACAGAGCACAGATACGCAGTATTTT. Looking up the rest from reference TRBV7-8 and TRBJ2-3 gives the full variable domain: GAGVSQSPRYKVAKRGQDVALRCDPISGHVSLFWYQQALGQGPEFLTYFQNEAQLDKSGLPSDRFFAERPEGSVSTLKIQRTQQEDSAVYLCASSLEQSTDTQYFGPGTRLTVL.

This clonotype was seen many times. The rearrangement joins TRBV10-2 to TRBJ2-7; 7 nucleotides align to TRBD1. The CDR3 length is 13 residues. CDR1 is WSHSY, CDR2 SAAADI, per germline. Unmatched junction bases numbered 5, after V lost 7 bases and J lost 2 bases. Here the CDR3 DNA reads TGCGCCAGCACTTGGGACAGAGCCTACGAGCAGTACTTC. It specifies CASTWDRAYEQYF.

This clonotype was detected ten times or more. The V gene is TRBV28, the J gene TRBJ1-1; perhaps TRBD1 as D (6 bases). Trimming took off 5 bases at V and 0 bases at J, with 16 bases between the two ends. CDR1 is MDHEN and CDR2 is SYDVKM in the germline V gene. The CDR3 is 16 residues long. CDR3 protein: CASSPGQIRVNTEAFF. DNA of the CDR3: TGTGCCAGCAGTCCCGGACAGATTCGGGTGAACACTGAAGCTTTCTTT.